This record covers a single T cell receptor (beta chain). Its specificity is not known. The ends lost 2 bases at V and 6 bases at J; junction bases unmatched: 0. The germline gives CDR1 SGHNT, CDR2 YENEEA. This CDR3 comprises 13 residues. The data originate from a study of T cell responses to AZD1222 COVID-19 vaccine. It was second doses at about 4 or about 12 weeks that were pooled. Data came from immunoSEQ multiplex PCR; TCRdb stores just in-frame clones and leaves some out. The repertoire holds about 180,000 clones, over 90% seen once, with less than 2.5% in the top ten. General observations from the study: Close to half of all spike-specific TCRs reportedly target regions of the variants that are unmutated. In all cases, repertoires were sampled only after the peak T cell response. With dominance at 160-218 and 743-854, vaccine-associated CD4 TCRs spanned spike.

The sequences come from peripheral blood, collected 28 days after the second AZD1222 dose. The chain links TRBV11-3 to TRBJ2-2; 7 bases are shared with TRBD2. This TCR came from an adult who received the AZD1222 COVID-19 vaccine. In DNA form, the CDR3 reads TGTGCCAGCAGCTTACGGGGGGCCGGGGAGCTGTTTTTT. The encoded protein is CASSLRGAGELFF.